What follows are 17 T cell receptor beta chains derived from one specimen sequenced in a study of T-cell reconstitution after alpha-beta-depleted transplantation in children. The authors prepared the TCRbeta library with unique molecular identifiers. TCRdb used MiXCR to reprocess the PCR reads, holding one entry per CDR3 protein. The sample has 540,000 or so distinct CDR3 sequences, more than 20% seen once. The material sequenced was PBMCs, mostly from graft donor cells, taken 360 days after TCRalphabeta/CD19-depleted stem cell transplant. These TCRs come from a boy younger than two who had a stem cell transplant for acute myeloid leukemia, so the T cells may come from the graft donor.

Ten or more counts support this clonotype. J is TRBJ2-3 and V is TRBV6-5; D gene unclear. Per germline, CDR1 MNHEY and CDR2 SVGAGI. V lost 0 bases to trimming and J lost 6 bases, with 13 bases between them. This CDR3 contains 15 residues. CDR3 amino acids: CASSYSTAMPDTQYF. In nucleotides, the CDR3 is TGTGCCAGCAGTTACTCGACGGCTATGCCTGATACGCAGTATTTT.

This clonotype came up a few times. CDR3 protein: CASSYWGGPSSYNEQFF. The CDR3 nucleotides read TGTGCCAGCAGTTATTGGGGGGGCCCTAGCTCCTACAATGAGCAGTTCTTC. This chain uses TRBV7-3 with TRBJ2-1, with D perhaps TRBD2 (7 bases). CDR3 length equals 17 residues. Trimming shortened V by 6 bases and J by 0 bases, and 18 bases separated the two germline ends. Germline V gives CDR1 SGHTA, CDR2 FQGTGA.

The chain has TRBV20-1 and TRBJ2-5, with no clear D. The CDR3 has 15 residues. Trimming took off 5 bases at V and 0 bases at J, with 16 bases between the two ends. Germline loops: CDR1 DFQATT, CDR2 SNEGSKA (reference sequence). The CDR3 sequence is CSAEDRTWYQETQYF. CDR3 DNA sequence: TGCAGTGCTGAGGACCGGACCTGGTACCAAGAGACCCAGTACTTC.

This clonotype was found a few times. The chain recombines TRBV29-1 with TRBJ1-2, with TRBD1 identical over 10 bases. The CDR3 is 12 residues long. Losses at the gene ends were 4 bases for V and 6 bases for J; bases not matched to a gene: 2. Germline V gene sequence: CDR1 SQVTM, CDR2 ANQGSEA. The CDR3 spells CSVAGTGDGYTF. For the CDR3, the DNA is TGCAGCGTTGCCGGGACAGGGGATGGCTACACCTTC.

V gene TRBV27 combines with J gene TRBJ1-4; no definite D call. V was clipped by 5 bases and J by 3 bases, with 13 bases between them. This CDR3 spans 15 amino acids. The V gene's germline CDR1 is MNHEY and CDR2 SMNVEV (reference sequence). As DNA, the CDR3 is TGTGCCAGCAGTCCCGATTTCGGGGCTAATGAAAAACTGTTTTTT. Its protein product is CASSPDFGANEKLFF.

At least ten counts were recorded for this clonotype. The chain carries TRBV7-2 and TRBJ1-3, with 10 bases aligning to TRBD1. The V gene end was trimmed by 5 bases and the J gene end by 6 bases; junction bases not matched to a gene: 13. The V gene's germline CDR1 is SGHTA and CDR2 FQGNSA. CDR3 length: 17 amino acids. CDR3 protein: CASSPKGQGLGENTIYF. For the CDR3, the DNA is TGTGCCAGCAGCCCTAAGGGACAGGGGCTTGGTGAAAACACCATATATTTT. The entire variable domain, with the rest obtained from reference TRBV7-2 and TRBJ1-3, is as follows: GAGVSQSPSNKVTEKGKDVELRCDPISGHTALYWYRQSLGQGLEFLIYFQGNSAPDKSGLPSDRFSAERTGGSVSTLTIQRTQQEDSAVYLCASSPKGQGLGENTIYFGEGSWLTVV.

This clonotype occurred many times. The chain uses TRBV27 and TRBJ2-1; 9 positions agree with TRBD2. Trimming cost V 5 bases and J 9 bases; bases outside gene matches: 5. From germline, CDR1 is MNHEY and CDR2 SMNVEV (reference sequence). The CDR3 spans 13 residues. The CDR3 sequence is CASSPGTSIEQFF. CDR3 coding DNA: TGTGCCAGCAGTCCGGGGACTAGCATTGAGCAGTTCTTC.

This clonotype was observed once. The J gene is TRBJ1-3, the V gene TRBV20-1; D is uncertain. Looked up from germline, CDR1 is DFQATT and CDR2 is SNEGSKA (reference sequence). The CDR3 covers 13 residues. V was cut by 7 bases and J by 2 bases, with 12 bases left in between. In DNA form, the CDR3 reads TGCAGTGTCCCTGGCCCGGCTGGAAACACCATATATTTT. It translates to CSVPGPAGNTIYF.

This clonotype occurred many times. The chain employs TRBV7-2 and TRBJ2-5, with D perhaps TRBD1 or TRBD2 (7 bases each). Germline V gives CDR1 SGHTA, CDR2 FQGNSA. This CDR3 is 14 amino acids long. Trimming left V 5 bases short and J 4 bases short, with 14 bases between. The CDR3 nucleotides read TGTGCCAGCAGCGAGGGAGGGGGCAGAGAGACCCAGTACTTC. It yields the protein CASSEGGGRETQYF.

The V call is TRBV10-3, the J call TRBJ1-6; 8 bases match TRBD1. The CDR3 totals 15 residues. Germline-derived CDR1 and CDR2 are ENHRY and SYGVKD. With V trimmed by 6 bases and J by 6 bases, 7 bases remained unmatched. The CDR3 protein is CAIRDGQGGNSPLHF. For the CDR3, the DNA is TGTGCCATCAGAGATGGACAGGGCGGTAATTCACCCCTCCACTTT.

For this clonotype: The conserved phenylalanine or tryptophan normally closing the CDR3 is absent here, so this likely arose from a read error. Because the CDR3's place on the DNA is in doubt, the DNA is left out and the CDR3 is given as listed by TCRdb. The J gene is TRBJ1-3, the V gene TRBV21-1. TRBV21-1 counts as a pseudogene. The CDR3 spans 19 residues, counting both ends. The chain's CDR3 is CASSKGGLSDRDSGNTIYV.

The rearrangement links TRBV7-2 to TRBJ2-7; no firm D call. Per the germline V gene, CDR1 is SGHTA and CDR2 is FQGNSA. V dropped 5 bases and J dropped 6 bases, with 17 bases sitting between them. This CDR3 has 14 amino acids. This CDR3 is CASSTYLQVSEQYF. CDR3 sequence (DNA): TGTGCCAGCAGCACCTACCTCCAGGTTTCCGAGCAGTACTTC.

V and J are TRBV7-9 and TRBJ1-1; TRBD1 is a possible D gene (5 bases). Germline CDR1 is SEHNR and CDR2 is FQNEAQ (reference sequence). The CDR3 length is 16 residues. Trimming took 1 base from V and 1 from J, leaving 13 bases between them. The chain's CDR3 is CASSLEAPGPNTEAFF. CDR3 sequence (DNA): TGTGCCAGCAGCTTAGAGGCCCCAGGGCCGAACACTGAAGCTTTCTTT. The variable domain in full, completed from reference TRBV7-9 and TRBJ1-1, reads DTGVSQNPRHKITKRGQNVTFRCDPISEHNRLYWYRQTLGQGPEFLTYFQNEAQLEKSRLLSDRFSAERPKGSFSTLEIQRTEQGDSAMYLCASSLEAPGPNTEAFFGQGTRLTVV.

This clonotype was picked up a small number of times. This rearrangement joins TRBV11-2 to TRBJ1-2, with TRBD1 as a possible D gene (6 bases). V gave up 4 bases and J gave up 4 bases, with 16 bases separating them. Germline lookup yields CDR1 SGHAT and CDR2 FQNNGV. The CDR3 length is 15 residues. The DNA for the CDR3 is TGTGCCAGCAGCTCCTCTGAGGGGGGTCTCTATGGCTACACCTTC. This translates into CASSSSEGGLYGYTF.

J is TRBJ2-1 and V is TRBV20-1, with 13 bases identical to TRBD2. Germline-derived CDR1 and CDR2 are DFQATT and SNEGSKA (reference sequence). Unmatched junction bases numbered 2, after V lost 0 bases and J lost 0 bases. CDR3 length: 17 residues. The CDR3 DNA sequence: TGCAGTGCTAGAGAGGGACTAGCGGGGTACTCCTACAATGAGCAGTTCTTC. This sequence encodes CSAREGLAGYSYNEQFF.

In this sample, this clonotype turned up many times. V and J are TRBV7-9 and TRBJ1-2, with unresolved D. The length of the CDR3 is 15 residues. Per germline, CDR1 SEHNR and CDR2 FQNEAQ (reference sequence). V dropped 4 bases and J dropped 6 bases, with 18 bases sitting between them. The CDR3 loop is CASSSPQDGVDGYTF. CDR3 nucleotide sequence: TGTGCCAGCAGCTCCCCCCAGGATGGGGTGGATGGCTACACCTTC.

This clonotype has just a few counts. V is TRBV12-3 or TRBV12-4 and J is TRBJ2-3, with D unclear. V lost 3 bases and J 5 bases, leaving 15 bases between the germline ends. The CDR3 runs 15 residues. The CDR3 region is CASSFSGVVGDTQYF. The CDR3 coding sequence is TGTGCCAGCAGTTTTAGTGGGGTCGTGGGAGATACGCAGTATTTT.